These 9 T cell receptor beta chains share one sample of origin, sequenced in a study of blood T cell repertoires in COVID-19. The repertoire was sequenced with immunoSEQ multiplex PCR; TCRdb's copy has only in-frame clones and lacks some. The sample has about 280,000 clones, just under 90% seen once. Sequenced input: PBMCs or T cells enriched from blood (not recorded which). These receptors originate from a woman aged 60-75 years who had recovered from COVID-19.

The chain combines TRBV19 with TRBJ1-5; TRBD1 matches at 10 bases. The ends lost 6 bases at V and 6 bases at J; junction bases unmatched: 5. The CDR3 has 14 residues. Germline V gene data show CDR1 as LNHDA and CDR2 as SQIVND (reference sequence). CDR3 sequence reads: CASSGTGDGQPQHF. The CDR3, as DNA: TGTGCCAGTAGCGGGACAGGGGACGGTCAGCCCCAGCATTTT.

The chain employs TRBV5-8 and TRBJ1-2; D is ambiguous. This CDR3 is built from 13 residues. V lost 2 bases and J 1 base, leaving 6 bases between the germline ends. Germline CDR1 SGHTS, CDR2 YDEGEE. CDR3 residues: CASSFSVNYGYTF. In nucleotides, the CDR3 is TGTGCCAGCAGCTTTTCAGTTAACTATGGCTACACCTTC.

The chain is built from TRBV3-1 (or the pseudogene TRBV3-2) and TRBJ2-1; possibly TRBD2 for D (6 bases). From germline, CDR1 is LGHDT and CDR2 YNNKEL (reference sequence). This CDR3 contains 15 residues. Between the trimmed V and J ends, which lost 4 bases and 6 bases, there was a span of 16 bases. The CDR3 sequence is CASSPPGTPSNEQFF. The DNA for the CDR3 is TGTGCCAGCAGCCCACCCGGGACTCCATCCAATGAGCAGTTCTTC.

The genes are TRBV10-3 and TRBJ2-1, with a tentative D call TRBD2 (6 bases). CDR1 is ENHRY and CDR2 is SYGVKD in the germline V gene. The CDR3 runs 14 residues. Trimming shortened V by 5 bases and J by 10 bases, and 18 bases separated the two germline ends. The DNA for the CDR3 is TGTGCCATCAGTTGGGACTCCGATCGAATCGAGCAGTTCTTC. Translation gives CAISWDSDRIEQFF.

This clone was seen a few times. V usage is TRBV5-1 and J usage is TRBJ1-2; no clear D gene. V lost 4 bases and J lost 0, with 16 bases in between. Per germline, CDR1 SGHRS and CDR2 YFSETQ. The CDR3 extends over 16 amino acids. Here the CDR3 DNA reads TGCGCCAGCAGCCCCGGGTCCTACGCCTCTAACTATGGCTACACCTTC. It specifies CASSPGSYASNYGYTF.

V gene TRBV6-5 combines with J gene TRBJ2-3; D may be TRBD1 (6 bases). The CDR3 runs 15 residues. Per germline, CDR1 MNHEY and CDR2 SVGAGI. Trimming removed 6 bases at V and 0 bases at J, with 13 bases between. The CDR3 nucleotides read TGTGCCAGCAGCCCAGGGGAAGTGAGCACAGATACGCAGTATTTT. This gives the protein CASSPGEVSTDTQYF.

The CDR3 nucleotides read TGTGCCAGCAGCGTAGTTCAAGATACGCAGTATTTT. The encoded protein is CASSVVQDTQYF. V is TRBV9 and J is TRBJ2-3; D not resolved. CDR1 is SGDLS, CDR2 YYNGEE, per germline. The CDR3 extends over 12 amino acids. V lost 0 bases and J 5 bases, leaving 4 bases between the germline ends.

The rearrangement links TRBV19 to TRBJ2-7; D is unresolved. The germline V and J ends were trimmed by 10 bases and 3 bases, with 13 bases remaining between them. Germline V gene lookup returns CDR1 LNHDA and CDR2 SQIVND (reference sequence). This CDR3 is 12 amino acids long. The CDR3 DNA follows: TGTGCCACCCGAAGCCCGGGCTACGAGCAGTACTTC. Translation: CATRSPGYEQYF. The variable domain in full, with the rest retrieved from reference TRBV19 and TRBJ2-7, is DGGITQSPKYLFRKEGQNVTLSCEQNLNHDAMYWYRQDPGQGLRLIYYSQIVNDFQKGDIAEGYSVSREKKESFPLTVTSAQKNPTAFYLCATRSPGYEQYFGPGTRLTVT.

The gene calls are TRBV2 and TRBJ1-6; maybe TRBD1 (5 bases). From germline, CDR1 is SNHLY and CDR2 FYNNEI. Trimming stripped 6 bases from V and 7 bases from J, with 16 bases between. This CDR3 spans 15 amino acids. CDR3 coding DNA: TGTGCCAGCAGGTCCTCCCTCAGGGCCAATTCACCCCTCCACTTT. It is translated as CASRSSLRANSPLHF.